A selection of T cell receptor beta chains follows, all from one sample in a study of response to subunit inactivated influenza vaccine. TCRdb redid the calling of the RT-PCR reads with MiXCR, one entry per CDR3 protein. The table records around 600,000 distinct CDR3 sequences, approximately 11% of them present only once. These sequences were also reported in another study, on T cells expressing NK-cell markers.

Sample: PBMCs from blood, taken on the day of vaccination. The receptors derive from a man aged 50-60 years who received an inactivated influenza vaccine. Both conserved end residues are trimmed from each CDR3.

cdr3_aa: SAARTLQGQQY
j_call: TRBJ2-7
v_call: TRBV20-1

cdr3_aa: ASSPLTGRGSLNTEAF
j_call: TRBJ1-1
v_call: TRBV3-1

cdr3_aa: ASTLSGSTYNEQF
j_call: TRBJ2-1
v_call: TRBV12-3/TRBV12-4

cdr3_aa: ASGQYQETQY
j_call: TRBJ2-5
v_call: TRBV10-3

cdr3_aa: ASSLRATSDEQY
j_call: TRBJ2-7
v_call: TRBV7-2

cdr3_aa: ASSLGGDDDTQY
j_call: TRBJ2-3
v_call: TRBV7-7

cdr3_aa: ASSPLPGQGSYNEQF
j_call: TRBJ2-1
v_call: TRBV27

cdr3_aa: SADSSYNEQF
j_call: TRBJ2-1
v_call: TRBV29-1

cdr3_aa: AWSKLTSGRFNEQY
j_call: TRBJ2-7
v_call: TRBV30

cdr3_aa: AISESAGQPQH
j_call: TRBJ1-5
v_call: TRBV10-3

cdr3_aa: ASSQYRDRPYNEQF
j_call: TRBJ2-1
v_call: TRBV4-2

cdr3_aa: ASSLARLNRGRYNEQF
j_call: TRBJ2-1
v_call: TRBV7-2

cdr3_aa: ASSLYWQVNNEQF
j_call: TRBJ2-1
v_call: TRBV13

cdr3_aa: ASQRGALQETQY
j_call: TRBJ2-5
v_call: TRBV12-3/TRBV12-4

cdr3_aa: ATSDGGTEAF
j_call: TRBJ1-1
v_call: TRBV24-1

cdr3_aa: SARDQGGHATQY
j_call: TRBJ2-3
v_call: TRBV20-1

cdr3_aa: ASSSQTGPSSYEQY
j_call: TRBJ2-7
v_call: TRBV28

cdr3_aa: ASSLGSSGPEETQY
j_call: TRBJ2-5
v_call: TRBV5-1

cdr3_aa: ASGMAGYGSYEQY
j_call: TRBJ2-7
v_call: TRBV12-3/TRBV12-4

cdr3_aa: ASSQDGSGGNQPQH
j_call: TRBJ1-5
v_call: TRBV4-1

cdr3_aa: ASSTGGANEKLF
j_call: TRBJ1-4
v_call: TRBV5-1

cdr3_aa: ASSLQGGGANYGYT
j_call: TRBJ1-2
v_call: TRBV27

cdr3_aa: ASSPDSFSTEAF
j_call: TRBJ1-1
v_call: TRBV4-1

cdr3_aa: ASREQGNNEQF
j_call: TRBJ2-1
v_call: TRBV6-1

cdr3_aa: SVVATYEQY
j_call: TRBJ2-7
v_call: TRBV29-1

cdr3_aa: ATSDYWDSHPYEQF
j_call: TRBJ2-1
v_call: TRBV24-1

cdr3_aa: ASSVGGSLNEQF
j_call: TRBJ2-1
v_call: TRBV9

cdr3_aa: ASSLATRGSDQPQH
j_call: TRBJ1-5
v_call: TRBV7-8

cdr3_aa: ASSQDRGGTGYT
j_call: TRBJ1-2
v_call: TRBV4-3

cdr3_aa: ASSDDPIGSNSPLH
j_call: TRBJ1-6
v_call: TRBV27

cdr3_aa: SVVSDIGELF
j_call: TRBJ2-2
v_call: TRBV29-1

cdr3_aa: ASSFGTANNEKLF
j_call: TRBJ1-4
v_call: TRBV7-2

cdr3_aa: ASSPLLGTSGRAVYEQY
j_call: TRBJ2-7
v_call: TRBV11-1

cdr3_aa: ASSYLNEQY
j_call: TRBJ2-7
v_call: TRBV6-5

cdr3_aa: SVALGVEKLF
j_call: TRBJ1-4
v_call: TRBV29-1

cdr3_aa: AFCLKSQGVIILADTQY
j_call: TRBJ2-3
v_call: TRBV2

cdr3_aa: ASSQVSGYNEQF
j_call: TRBJ2-1
v_call: TRBV4-3

cdr3_aa: ASSQVRGMNTEAF
j_call: TRBJ1-1
v_call: TRBV4-1

cdr3_aa: SATRTSPHEQF
j_call: TRBJ2-1
v_call: TRBV20-1

cdr3_aa: ASSQQTRLETQY
j_call: TRBJ2-5
v_call: TRBV3-1

cdr3_aa: ATSGVAGGFYNEQF
j_call: TRBJ2-1
v_call: TRBV15

cdr3_aa: ASRGVSGELF
j_call: TRBJ2-2
v_call: TRBV2

cdr3_aa: ASSPSNRGNSDTQY
j_call: TRBJ2-3
v_call: TRBV4-2

cdr3_aa: ASSKRTGWEQY
j_call: TRBJ2-7
v_call: TRBV6-2/TRBV6-3

cdr3_aa: ASSRLAGGTTSYEQY
j_call: TRBJ2-7
v_call: TRBV27

cdr3_aa: ATSRDGAYEQY
j_call: TRBJ2-7
v_call: TRBV15

cdr3_aa: ASSQKAGEGYT
j_call: TRBJ1-2
v_call: TRBV7-3

cdr3_aa: SVTTFSGGTTTSTDTQY
j_call: TRBJ2-3
v_call: TRBV29-1

cdr3_aa: ASSDSSGYTDTQY
j_call: TRBJ2-3
v_call: TRBV25-1

cdr3_aa: ASSFPGQIDNEQF
j_call: TRBJ2-1
v_call: TRBV12-3/TRBV12-4